A single sample gave rise to the 12 T cell receptor beta chains below, sequenced in a study of OX40 agonist ivuxolimab in advanced cancers. Sequencing used immunoSEQ multiplex PCR; TCRdb keeps in-frame clones, though not all of them. The repertoire holds about 58,000 clones, with around 83% as singletons. The sample was CD4+ or CD8+ T cells sorted from blood, taken in a trial of the OX40 agonist ivuxolimab. These receptors were obtained from an adult with an advanced solid tumor such as melanoma, head and neck, liver or kidney cancer.

This chain joins TRBV19 and TRBJ2-5; D uncertain. Per germline, CDR1 LNHDA and CDR2 SQIVND (reference sequence). Trimming took 7 bases from V and 5 from J, leaving 17 bases between them. This CDR3 has 14 amino acids. The CDR3 DNA reads as TGTGCCAGTACCTCCGGGCCCGCAGAGGAGACCCAGTACTTC. This translates into CASTSGPAEETQYF.

The chain combines TRBV30 with TRBJ1-2, with D tentatively TRBD1 (5 bases). V was shortened by 4 bases and J by 5 bases, with 17 bases between the two germline ends. The germline gives CDR1 GTSNPN, CDR2 SVGIG (reference sequence). The CDR3 runs 14 residues. This chain's CDR3 is CAWKPGPLLYGYTF. Written as DNA, the CDR3 is TGTGCCTGGAAACCGGGGCCCCTCTTGTATGGCTACACCTTC.

The gene calls are TRBV7-4 and TRBJ1-5; a possible D gene is TRBD1 (6 bases). The CDR3 covers 19 residues. CDR1 is SGHVT, CDR2 SQSDAQ, per germline. With 4 bases removed from V and 1 base from J, the gap between germline ends came to 23 bases. The CDR3 is CASSCRGAEKLGSNQPQHF. In nucleotides, the CDR3 is TGTGCCAGCAGCTGCCGGGGGGCCGAGAAGCTTGGCAGCAATCAGCCCCAGCATTTT.

The chain is built from TRBV10-3 and TRBJ2-7; 8 nucleotides align to TRBD1. Germline V gives CDR1 ENHRY, CDR2 SYGVKD. The CDR3 runs 16 residues. The trim removed 7 bases at V and 3 bases at J, leaving 14 bases unmatched. The CDR3 reads CAITPAPGQEYYEQYF. CDR3 DNA sequence: TGTGCCATCACCCCCGCCCCGGGACAGGAATACTACGAGCAGTACTTC.

This chain joins TRBV2 and TRBJ2-5, with 7 positions matching TRBD2. This CDR3 has 14 amino acids. The junction had 8 bases not matched to a gene; V was cut back by 6 bases and J by 4 bases. Germline CDR1 SNHLY, CDR2 FYNNEI. For the CDR3, the DNA is TGTGCCAGCAGAAGGGGAGGGATTGGAGAGACCCAGTACTTC. Protein: CASRRGGIGETQYF.

CDR3 sequence: CASSQDSRTGGLGEQYF. CDR3 nucleotides: TGCGCCAGCAGCCAAGATTCCCGGACAGGGGGCTTAGGGGAGCAGTACTTC. The gene calls are TRBV4-1 and TRBJ2-7; TRBD1 matches at 11 bases. V was clipped by 0 bases and J by 7 bases; unmatched bases: 11. Germline V lookup: CDR1 MGHRA, CDR2 YSYEKL. The CDR3 is 17 amino acids.

The V gene is TRBV19, the J gene TRBJ1-5; 7 nucleotides match TRBD1. The CDR3 is 15 amino acids. CDR1 is LNHDA, CDR2 SQIVND, per germline (reference sequence). Losses at the gene ends were 3 bases for V and 0 bases for J; bases not matched to a gene: 2. This CDR3 is CASSMYRGSNQPQHF. CDR3 DNA: TGTGCCAGTAGTATGTACAGGGGTAGCAATCAGCCCCAGCATTTT.

CDR3 amino acids: CASSLGGADYGYTF. The CDR3 region has the DNA TGTGCCAGCTCTTTAGGGGGAGCGGACTATGGCTACACCTTC. V gene TRBV28 combines with J gene TRBJ1-2; D is possibly TRBD1 (6 bases). V gave up 8 bases and J gave up 3 bases, with 16 bases separating them. Germline lookup yields CDR1 MDHEN and CDR2 SYDVKM. The CDR3 spans 14 residues.

The rearrangement uses TRBV11-3 and TRBJ1-1; no definite D call. Trimming shortened V by 5 bases and J by 0 bases, and 7 bases separated the two germline ends. Germline values: CDR1 SGHNT, CDR2 YENEEA. This CDR3 contains 13 residues. This CDR3 reads CASSRMVNTEAFF. In DNA form, the CDR3 reads TGTGCCAGCAGCCGTATGGTGAACACTGAAGCTTTCTTT.

The gene calls are TRBV6-1 and TRBJ1-6; no reliable D call. This CDR3 has 19 amino acids. Germline V gene data show CDR1 as MNHNS and CDR2 as SASEGT. V gave up 0 bases and J gave up 0 bases, with 15 bases separating them. This chain's CDR3 is CASSEALPGMSSYNSPLHF. In DNA, the CDR3 is TGTGCCAGCAGTGAAGCGCTTCCCGGGATGAGCTCCTATAATTCACCCCTCCACTTT.

This clone has a handful of counts. The rearrangement links TRBV19 to TRBJ1-2; no firm D call. The CDR3 consists of 14 residues. V lost 7 bases, J lost 5 bases, and 17 bases lay in between. Germline values: CDR1 LNHDA, CDR2 SQIVND (reference sequence). CDR3 coding DNA: TGTGCCAGTACTTCCGCCACCCGGGGATATGGCTACACCTTC. It encodes CASTSATRGYGYTF.

The rearrangement links TRBV18 to TRBJ2-1; D remains unclear. V lost 1 base and J 12 bases, leaving 13 bases between the germline ends. CDR3 length equals 13 residues. The V gene's germline CDR1 is KGHSH and CDR2 LQKENI. The CDR3 nucleotides read TGTGCCAGCTCACCACGGGTCCCTTTGGCGCAGTTCTTC. Translated, it gives CASSPRVPLAQFF.